This T cell receptor beta chain derives from a study of T cell responses to AZD1222 COVID-19 vaccine. Study-wide findings and caveats: The donor cohort was predominantly white British with a female majority, and clonal diversity may have been underestimated. Spike-specific TCR depth and breadth grew after two AZD1222 doses. Without day 14 samples, only post-peak T cell repertoires were studied.

Concerning this clone itself: The antigen is unknown.

TCRdb keeps only in-frame clones here, not all; method: immunoSEQ multiplex PCR. The sample has more than 50,000 clones; 75% to 85% are singletons. CDR1 is SGHTA and CDR2 is FQGNSA in the germline V gene. CDR3 length: 15 amino acids. V lost 5 bases to trimming and J lost 5 bases; unmatched junction nucleotides: 6. The starting material was peripheral blood, obtained on day 0 of MenACWY control vaccination. The chain joins TRBV7-2 to TRBJ2-1; 10 bases align to TRBD2. The TCR sequence derives from an adult in good health. The CDR3 DNA sequence: TGTGCCAGCAGCGCTCGAGCGGGAGGGGACAATGAGCAGTTCTTC. Translation: CASSARAGGDNEQFF.